This T cell receptor beta chain was retrieved from a study of cytomegalovirus exposure and HLA in healthy donors. The study's findings and limits: Later on, an analysis tied under 20,000 TCR beta sequences to HLA alleles at 0.05 false discovery rate. The study flagged 150 to 200 TCR beta chains as cytomegalovirus-associated.

Of note for this clone: Antigen unknown.

PCR employed 60 Vbeta and 13 Jbeta primers. The protocol was immunoSEQ multiplex PCR, while the TCRdb copy is restricted to in-frame clones and leaves out a portion. Counted here are around 110,000 clones, roughly 82% occurring once; the ten biggest clones make up about 1.5%. The sample taken for sequencing was PBMCs. The clonotype originates from a man aged 50 to 59 in good health and CMV-seronegative.

CDR3 in amino acids: CSAAGSGGAVSDTQYF. Here the CDR3 DNA reads TGCAGCGCTGCGGGTAGCGGGGGGGCTGTGTCAGATACGCAGTATTTT. The V and J genes are TRBV29-1 and TRBJ2-3; 11 bases fit TRBD2. The CDR3 length is 16 residues. With V trimmed by 7 bases and J by 4 bases, 13 bases remained unmatched. The germline V gene has CDR1 SQVTM and CDR2 ANQGSEA.